A single sample gave rise to the 18 T cell receptor beta chains below, sequenced in a study of T cell changes during pregnancy in multiple sclerosis. Some clones are missing from TCRdb's copy, which holds only in-frame ones; the method was immunoSEQ multiplex PCR. The sample lists around 130,000 clones; over 85% were seen once. The sequencing used peripheral blood, collected before pregnancy. These receptors were obtained from a female donor with multiple sclerosis, enrolled in a pregnancy study.

The chain employs TRBV19 and TRBJ1-2; TRBD1 agrees at 10 bases. The V and J ends lost 4 bases and 8 bases, in that order; junction bases with no gene match: 10. Per the germline V gene, CDR1 is LNHDA and CDR2 is SQIVND (reference sequence). The length of the CDR3 is 15 residues. The CDR3 nucleotides read TGTGCCAGTAGTACCTCGGGACAGGGGATTTACGGCTACACCTTC. Protein product: CASSTSGQGIYGYTF.

The chain combines TRBV5-1 with TRBJ2-5; 10 bases agree with TRBD2. Trimming at V came to 4 bases and at J to 2 bases, leaving 14 bases not matched to a gene. Germline CDR1 is SGHRS and CDR2 is YFSETQ. CDR3 size: 18 residues. The CDR3 loop reads CASSPEPAGGGAQETQYF. DNA of the CDR3: TGCGCCAGCAGCCCCGAGCCAGCGGGAGGGGGCGCGCAAGAGACCCAGTACTTC.

This chain uses TRBV7-9 with TRBJ1-1; possible D gene TRBD1, 6 bases. Trimming left V 1 base short and J 3 bases short, with 24 bases between. The CDR3 is 19 residues long. The germline V gene has CDR1 SEHNR and CDR2 FQNEAQ (reference sequence). CDR3 DNA: TGTGCCAGCAGCTTAGGGGTCGGGGACACTTCGTTATGGGACACTGAAGCTTTCTTT. Amino acids: CASSLGVGDTSLWDTEAFF.

This chain joins TRBV6-6 and TRBJ2-7, with 7 bases lining up with TRBD2. V shed 6 bases, J shed 5 bases, and the junction held 7 bases outside the gene matches. The V gene's germline CDR1 is MNHNY and CDR2 SVGAGI (reference sequence). The CDR3 runs 13 residues. For the CDR3, the DNA is TGTGCCAGCAGGAACGGGAGGAGGGACGAGCAGTACTTC. Amino acid sequence: CASRNGRRDEQYF.

The rearrangement uses TRBV5-6 and TRBJ2-7; D not resolved. Trimming stripped 0 bases from V and 5 bases from J, with 6 bases between. Per germline, CDR1 SGHDT and CDR2 YYEEEE. The CDR3 sequence is 12 residues long. CDR3 nucleotides: TGTGCCAGCAGCTTGGCGCAGAACGAGCAGTACTTC. Translation gives CASSLAQNEQYF.

The chain employs TRBV6-5 and TRBJ1-1, with a possible D match to TRBD1 (6 bases). The CDR3 spans 13 residues. V was trimmed by 6 bases and J by 0 bases, leaving 8 bases between them. From germline, CDR1 is MNHEY and CDR2 SVGAGI. The CDR3 is CASRRTVNTEAFF. CDR3 DNA sequence: TGTGCCAGCAGGAGGACAGTGAACACTGAAGCTTTCTTT.

The gene calls are TRBV30 and TRBJ2-7, with 7 bases that match TRBD2. The CDR3 is 13 residues long. CDR1 is GTSNPN and CDR2 is SVGIG in the germline V gene (reference sequence). CDR3: CAGGEFPSYEQYF. The CDR3 nucleotides are TGTGCGGGGGGGGAATTTCCCTCCTACGAGCAGTACTTC.

This chain joins TRBV4-1 and TRBJ2-7; 7 positions match TRBD1. The CDR3 has 14 amino acids. Germline V gene sequence: CDR1 MGHRA, CDR2 YSYEKL. J was trimmed by 1 base and V by 4 bases; bases with no gene match: 4. The CDR3: CASSRGQASYEQYF. DNA of the CDR3: TGCGCCAGCAGCCGCGGACAGGCATCCTACGAGCAGTACTTC.

The gene calls are TRBV7-2 and TRBJ2-1, with D perhaps matching TRBD1 (6 bases). The germline V gene has CDR1 SGHTA and CDR2 FQGNSA. The germline V and J ends were trimmed by 5 bases and 10 bases, with 24 bases remaining between them. CDR3 length equals 16 residues. The CDR3 is CASSQGLAGPFPEQFF. For the CDR3, the DNA is TGTGCCAGCAGCCAGGGGTTGGCAGGGCCCTTCCCCGAGCAGTTCTTC. The full variable domain, its missing parts supplied by reference TRBV7-2 and TRBJ2-1, is GAGVSQSPSNKVTEKGKDVELRCDPISGHTALYWYRQSLGQGLEFLIYFQGNSAPDKSGLPSDRFSAERTGGSVSTLTIQRTQQEDSAVYLCASSQGLAGPFPEQFFGPGTRLTVL.

The rearrangement joins TRBV7-3 to TRBJ2-1, with 12 bases aligning to TRBD1. The ends lost 5 bases at V and 10 bases at J; junction bases unmatched: 12. CDR3 length equals 16 residues. Germline V CDR1 and CDR2: SGHTA, FQGTGA. The CDR3, as DNA: TGTGCCAGCAGCCCGATGGGGGGACAGGGGGCAGGGGAGCAGTTCTTC. Encoded protein: CASSPMGGQGAGEQFF.

This clone showed up just once. V is TRBV5-5 and J is TRBJ2-3; the D gene is possibly TRBD2 (6 bases). V gave up 4 bases and J gave up 6 bases, with 18 bases separating them. CDR1 SGHKS and CDR2 YYEKEE come from the germline V gene (reference sequence). The CDR3 covers 15 residues. DNA of the CDR3: TGTGCCAGCAGCCCTTCGGCGGGACCGACGGATACGCAGTATTTT. It encodes CASSPSAGPTDTQYF.

This clone has just one count. This chain uses TRBV6-5 with TRBJ2-3; 10 nucleotides line up with TRBD2. The V segment lost 9 bases and the J segment 1 base; nucleotides outside the gene matches: 4. This CDR3 has 14 amino acids. In germline, CDR1 is MNHEY, CDR2 SVGAGI. CDR3 DNA: TGTGCCAGTGGACTAGCGGACGGCACAGATACGCAGTATTTT. Encoded protein: CASGLADGTDTQYF.

The rearrangement joins TRBV5-1 to TRBJ2-7; 8 positions match TRBD1. The V and J ends lost 4 bases and 2 bases, in that order; junction bases with no gene match: 5. The CDR3 totals 14 residues. The germline V gene has CDR1 SGHRS and CDR2 YFSETQ. CDR3 amino acids: CASSLRTGTYEQYF. The CDR3 nucleotides are TGCGCCAGCAGCCTACGGACAGGGACCTACGAGCAGTACTTC.

The J gene is TRBJ1-1, the V gene TRBV19; TRBD1 agrees at 7 bases. The CDR3 is 16 residues long. Germline V CDR1 and CDR2: LNHDA, SQIVND (reference sequence). Unmatched junction bases numbered 6, after V lost 1 base and J lost 1 base. The CDR3 sequence is CASSIAGDRQNTEAFF. The CDR3 DNA reads as TGTGCCAGTAGTATAGCTGGGGACAGACAGAACACTGAAGCTTTCTTT.

The V gene is TRBV6-1, the J gene TRBJ2-7; weak D call: TRBD2 (5 bases). V lost 1 base, J lost 0 bases, and 7 bases lay in between. The CDR3 extends over 14 amino acids. Germline V lookup: CDR1 MNHNS, CDR2 SASEGT. The CDR3 sequence is CASSEVAGSYEQYF. CDR3 bases: TGTGCCAGCAGTGAAGTTGCGGGCTCCTACGAGCAGTACTTC.

J is TRBJ2-1 and V is TRBV15; 8 bases are a match to TRBD1. CDR1 is LNHNV, CDR2 YYDKDF, per germline (reference sequence). The CDR3 has 17 amino acids. The V and J ends lost 0 bases and 4 bases, in that order; junction bases with no gene match: 8. The CDR3 here is CATSRDLSGQGYNEQFF. Written as DNA, the CDR3 is TGTGCCACCAGCAGAGATCTATCCGGACAGGGATACAATGAGCAGTTCTTC.

This chain links TRBV28 with TRBJ1-1; 7 bases are a match to TRBD1. The CDR3 length is 16 residues. Germline CDR1 and CDR2: MDHEN and SYDVKM. V lost 1 base and J lost 5; bases outside the gene matches: 10. The CDR3 coding sequence is TGTGCCAGCAGTTTATTGGCCGGGACAGCTAGAACTGAAGCTTTCTTT. Protein product: CASSLLAGTARTEAFF.

This chain connects TRBV19 to TRBJ1-5; the match to TRBD1 covers 9 bases. Germline V gene data show CDR1 as LNHDA and CDR2 as SQIVND (reference sequence). V was clipped by 3 bases and J by 4 bases; unmatched bases: 4. CDR3 length equals 15 residues. CDR3 in amino acids: CASSILGTGNQPQHF. For the CDR3, the DNA is TGTGCCAGTAGTATCCTCGGGACAGGGAATCAGCCCCAGCATTTT.